The 32 T cell receptor beta chains in this list originate from one sample, sequenced in a study of blood T cell repertoires in COVID-19. Sequencing was performed with immunoSEQ multiplex PCR; in TCRdb, only in-frame clones are kept and a portion is missing. Of around 82,000 clones listed, 85% are singletons. The source material was peripheral blood. The receptors derive from a man between 45 and 60 years old with COVID-19, enrolled during active disease.

The chain recombines TRBV28 with TRBJ2-5, with TRBD2 identical over 13 bases. The V and J ends lost 5 bases and 2 bases, in that order; junction bases with no gene match: 2. This CDR3 has 15 residues. The germline V gene encodes CDR1 MDHEN and CDR2 SYDVKM. Here the CDR3 reads CASSLLAGGQETQYF. The CDR3 DNA reads as TGTGCCAGCAGTCTACTAGCGGGAGGGCAAGAGACCCAGTACTTC. The full variable domain, with the rest looked up from reference TRBV28 and TRBJ2-5, is DVKVTQSSRYLVKRTGEKVFLECVQDMDHENMFWYRQDPGLGLRLIYFSYDVKMKEKGDIPEGYSVSREKKERFSLILESASTNQTSMYLCASSLLAGGQETQYFGPGTRLLVL.

The chain recombines TRBV7-9 with TRBJ2-7, with 9 bases lining up with TRBD2. This CDR3 region has 13 residues. The J segment lost 6 bases and the V segment lost 5 bases, leaving 5 bases of the junction unmatched. The V gene's germline CDR1 is SEHNR and CDR2 FQNEAQ (reference sequence). The CDR3 nucleotides are TGTGCCAGCAGCCTGGGACTAGCTAGCGAGCAGTACTTC. Translated: CASSLGLASEQYF.

The chain has TRBV19 and TRBJ1-6; TRBD1 agrees at 8 bases. This CDR3 contains 16 residues. The J segment lost 4 bases and the V segment lost 4 bases, leaving 6 bases of the junction unmatched. Germline V gene lookup returns CDR1 LNHDA and CDR2 SQIVND (reference sequence). The CDR3 loop reads CASSTSDREYNSPLHF. The CDR3 region has the DNA TGTGCCAGTAGTACCTCGGACAGGGAGTATAATTCACCCCTCCACTTT.

This clone is a singleton in its sample. The chain combines TRBV11-3 with TRBJ2-7, with 11 bases matching TRBD1. J was trimmed by 2 bases and V by 6 bases; bases with no gene match: 3. Germline loops: CDR1 SGHNT, CDR2 YENEEA. The CDR3 loop spans 14 amino acids. The CDR3 here is CASSPGQGAYEQYF. The CDR3 DNA is TGTGCCAGCAGTCCGGGACAGGGGGCCTACGAGCAGTACTTC.

The chain carries TRBV6-5 and TRBJ1-1; D remains ambiguous. CDR1 MNHEY and CDR2 SVGAGI come from the germline V gene. The CDR3 has 14 residues. Trimming removed 7 bases from V and 0 bases from J, with 12 bases in between. This chain's CDR3 is CASTRNLLNTEAFF. In DNA, the CDR3 is TGTGCCAGCACGCGGAACTTGTTGAACACTGAAGCTTTCTTT.

The chain links TRBV9 to TRBJ2-1; TRBD2 agrees at 9 bases. The germline V gene has CDR1 SGDLS and CDR2 YYNGEE. Losses at the gene ends were 2 bases for V and 0 bases for J; bases not matched to a gene: 0. This CDR3 comprises 15 residues. The CDR3 DNA sequence: TGTGCCAGCAGCGTTAGCGGGAGCTCCTACAATGAGCAGTTCTTC. It specifies CASSVSGSSYNEQFF.

The J gene is TRBJ2-1, the V gene TRBV9; tentatively, D is TRBD1 (6 bases). With 1 base removed from V and 1 base from J, the gap between germline ends came to 6 bases. The CDR3 covers 14 residues. Germline assignment: CDR1 SGDLS and CDR2 YYNGEE. CDR3 residues: CASSVQGSYNEQFF. The CDR3 DNA follows: TGTGCCAGCAGCGTACAGGGGTCCTACAATGAGCAGTTCTTC. The entire variable domain, with the rest obtained from reference TRBV9 and TRBJ2-1, is as follows: DSGVTQTPKHLITATGQRVTLRCSPRSGDLSVYWYQQSLDQGLQFLIQYYNGEERAKGNILERFSAQQFPDLHSELNLSSLELGDSALYFCASSVQGSYNEQFFGPGTRLTVL.

This chain connects TRBV28 to TRBJ1-1; no definite D call. CDR1 and CDR2 (germline): MDHEN, SYDVKM. The CDR3 is made up of 12 amino acids. V was pared by 7 bases and J by 5 bases, with 11 bases between. The CDR3: CASMRMRTEAFF. The CDR3 nucleotides are TGTGCCAGCATGAGGATGCGGACTGAAGCTTTCTTT.

The rearrangement joins TRBV28 to TRBJ1-1, with a tentative D call TRBD1 (5 bases). The CDR3 has 11 residues. With 6 bases removed from V and 5 bases from J, the gap between germline ends came to 7 bases. CDR1 is MDHEN and CDR2 is SYDVKM in the germline V gene. The CDR3 coding sequence is TGTGCCAGCAGCCCAGGGACTGAAGCTTTCTTT. Translated: CASSPGTEAFF.

The chain is built from TRBV5-1 and TRBJ2-7; 8 nucleotides match TRBD1. This CDR3 is 15 amino acids long. Germline CDR1 and CDR2: SGHRS and YFSETQ. After removal of 4 bases from V and 0 bases from J, the junction contained 6 bases not matched to a gene. Here the CDR3 DNA reads TGCGCCAGCAGCCCTAGGACAGGGAGCTCCTACGAGCAGTACTTC. Its translation: CASSPRTGSSYEQYF.

The chain employs TRBV6-5 and TRBJ1-4, with D possibly being TRBD1 (5 bases). CDR1 is MNHEY and CDR2 is SVGAGI in the germline V gene. The CDR3 is 15 amino acids. Trimming shortened V by 5 bases and J by 14 bases, and 24 bases separated the two germline ends. In nucleotides, the CDR3 is TGTGCCAGCAGTCTAACCGGGACTCTACGGGGTAGGCTGTTTTTT. Translating gives CASSLTGTLRGRLFF.

The genes are TRBV2 and TRBJ1-4, with 10 bases aligning to TRBD1. V gave up 7 bases and J gave up 0 bases; unmatched junction bases: 11. Germline CDR1 reads SNHLY; CDR2 reads FYNNEI. This CDR3 contains 18 residues. CDR3 coding DNA: TGTGCCAGCAAACCGGGACAGGGGCTGCAAGCAACTAATGAAAAACTGTTTTTT. It yields the protein CASKPGQGLQATNEKLFF.

This chain uses TRBV7-2 with TRBJ2-2; no reliable D call. Trimming pared 4 bases from V and 5 bases from J, leaving 8 bases between. Germline V gene data show CDR1 as SGHTA and CDR2 as FQGNSA. The CDR3 runs to 13 residues. The CDR3 is CASSSPLTGELFF. CDR3 DNA sequence: TGTGCCAGCAGCTCCCCCCTTACCGGGGAGCTGTTTTTT.

This clone was picked up a small number of times. The chain uses TRBV27 and TRBJ1-2, with D hard to call. The CDR3 runs 14 residues. The V gene's germline CDR1 is MNHEY and CDR2 SMNVEV (reference sequence). The ends were cut back, 2 bases at V and 0 bases at J, with 7 bases in the middle. The CDR3: CASSLVPANYGYTF. The CDR3 nucleotides are TGTGCCAGCAGTTTAGTCCCAGCTAACTATGGCTACACCTTC.

The V and J genes are TRBV28 and TRBJ1-6; 8 bases are shared with TRBD1. Trimming removed 11 bases from V and 1 base from J; junction bases left unmatched: 4. Germline V gene data show CDR1 as MDHEN and CDR2 as SYDVKM. CDR3 length: 14 amino acids. The DNA of the CDR3 is TGTGCCTCAGACAGGGGATCCTATAATTCACCCCTCCACTTT. Amino acid sequence: CASDRGSYNSPLHF.

CDR3 sequence reads: CASSVGAGLNNQPQHF. Here the CDR3 DNA reads TGTGCCAGCAGCGTAGGGGCAGGCCTTAACAATCAGCCCCAGCATTTT. V gene TRBV9 combines with J gene TRBJ1-5, with no clear D. This CDR3 has 16 residues. Trimming removed 0 bases at V and 3 bases at J, with 13 bases between. CDR1 is SGDLS, CDR2 YYNGEE, per germline.

CDR3 sequence reads: CSVEDLGTYEQYF. CDR3 DNA: TGCAGCGTTGAAGATTTGGGCACCTACGAGCAGTACTTC. This rearrangement joins TRBV29-1 to TRBJ2-7; D not certain. The CDR3 covers 13 residues. V lost 0 bases to trimming and J lost 2 bases, with 8 bases between them. Germline CDR1 is SQVTM and CDR2 is ANQGSEA.

V usage is TRBV5-4 and J usage is TRBJ2-7, with TRBD2 matching 9 bases. The CDR3 contains 15 residues. The V segment lost 4 bases and the J segment 3 bases; nucleotides outside the gene matches: 8. The germline V gene encodes CDR1 SGHNT and CDR2 YYREEE (reference sequence). In DNA, the CDR3 is TGTGCCAGCAGCCCCACCGGTAGCGGGAGCTACGAGCAGTACTTC. Protein: CASSPTGSGSYEQYF.

The V gene is TRBV9, the J gene TRBJ2-7, with 7 bases fitting TRBD1. The J segment lost 1 base and the V segment lost 5 bases, leaving 6 bases of the junction unmatched. There are 14 residues in the CDR3. In germline, CDR1 is SGDLS, CDR2 YYNGEE. CDR3 residues: CASSGTATSYEQYF. CDR3 DNA sequence: TGTGCCAGCAGTGGGACAGCAACATCCTACGAGCAGTACTTC.

The chain is built from TRBV4-1 and TRBJ2-5, with 10 bases aligning to TRBD1. This CDR3 region has 15 residues. The V segment lost 3 bases and the J segment 5 bases; nucleotides outside the gene matches: 6. In germline, CDR1 is MGHRA, CDR2 YSYEKL. The CDR3 sequence is CASSQPGQGMETQYF. DNA of the CDR3: TGCGCCAGCAGCCAGCCGGGACAGGGGATGGAGACCCAGTACTTC.

The V and J genes are TRBV2 and TRBJ1-5; possible D gene TRBD1, 5 bases. V shed 4 bases and J shed 4 bases, with 8 bases lying between them. This CDR3 is 13 amino acids long. CDR1 SNHLY and CDR2 FYNNEI come from the germline V gene. DNA of the CDR3: TGTGCCAGCAGTGTGGGGGGGAATCAGCCCCAGCATTTT. This sequence encodes CASSVGGNQPQHF.

This rearrangement joins TRBV29-1 to TRBJ2-2; tentative D call: TRBD2 (5 bases). V was cut by 7 bases and J by 1 base, with 10 bases left in between. CDR1 SQVTM and CDR2 ANQGSEA come from the germline V gene. The CDR3 runs to 13 residues. The CDR3 loop reads CSADEGNTGELFF. CDR3 coding DNA: TGCAGCGCCGATGAGGGGAACACCGGGGAGCTGTTTTTT.

This clone was observed once. DNA for the CDR3: TGTGCCACCAGTGACAGGACAGTCTCTACCGACACAGATACGCAGTATTTT. Protein product: CATSDRTVSTDTDTQYF. The chain is built from TRBV24-1 and TRBJ2-3, with D perhaps TRBD1 (6 bases). CDR3 size: 17 residues. Trimming left V 4 bases short and J 2 bases short, with 18 bases between. Looked up from germline, CDR1 is KGHDR and CDR2 is SFDVKD.

In the case of this clone: The junction departs from the called germline gene at one end, perhaps through a read error. V gene TRBV12-3 or TRBV12-4 combines with J gene TRBJ1-3; D unresolved. This CDR3 contains 12 residues. The CDR3 is CASSSGTSGANF. The CDR3 coding sequence is TGTGCCAGCAGTTCCGGTACCTCGGGAGCTAATTTT.

This clone appeared a single time. The rearrangement uses TRBV6-5 and TRBJ1-1, with D possibly being TRBD1 (6 bases). Between the trimmed V and J ends, which lost 0 bases and 3 bases, there was a span of 11 bases. Germline values: CDR1 MNHEY, CDR2 SVGAGI. CDR3 size: 15 residues. This chain's CDR3 is CASSYSRGADTEAFF. The CDR3 nucleotides are TGTGCCAGCAGTTACTCGCGGGGGGCGGACACTGAAGCTTTCTTT.

The CDR3 sequence: CASSLGEYSNQPQHF. The CDR3 bases are TGTGCCAGCAGCTTAGGAGAGTATAGCAATCAGCCCCAGCATTTT. The V and J genes are TRBV7-2 and TRBJ1-5; no reliable D call. V lost 1 base, J lost 0 bases, and 7 bases lay in between. CDR1 SGHTA and CDR2 FQGNSA come from the germline V gene. The length of the CDR3 is 15 residues.

The chain links TRBV9 to TRBJ1-1; D unresolved. The germline gives CDR1 SGDLS, CDR2 YYNGEE. The CDR3 has 14 amino acids. Trimming removed 0 bases at V and 5 bases at J, with 11 bases between. CDR3 region: CASSVGPGKTEAFF. The DNA for the CDR3 is TGTGCCAGCAGCGTAGGTCCGGGGAAAACTGAAGCTTTCTTT.

CDR3 coding DNA: TGTGCCAGCAGCCCTCGCCCGGGACTAGCGGGAGACGGGACCCAGTACTTC. Translation: CASSPRPGLAGDGTQYF. The chain combines TRBV14 with TRBJ2-5, with TRBD2 matching 14 bases. Per germline, CDR1 SGHDN and CDR2 FVKESK. The CDR3 covers 17 residues. V was clipped by 4 bases and J by 7 bases; unmatched bases: 11.

The chain couples TRBV5-1 to TRBJ2-7, with no clear D. The germline V gene encodes CDR1 SGHRS and CDR2 YFSETQ. The V end was cut by 7 bases, the J end by 1 base, with 15 bases between. The CDR3 consists of 14 residues. CDR3 nucleotides: TGCGCCAGCCACGGGTCGGTTTTTTCCTACGAGCAGTACTTC. Its translation is CASHGSVFSYEQYF.

This chain links TRBV3-1 (or the pseudogene TRBV3-2) with TRBJ2-7, with 8 bases that match TRBD1. The germline V gene has CDR1 LGHDT and CDR2 YNNKEL (reference sequence). The ends lost 3 bases at V and 3 bases at J; junction bases unmatched: 4. This CDR3 comprises 14 residues. As DNA, the CDR3 is TGTGCCAGCAGCCATCCCGGACAGGGCTACGAGCAGTACTTC. Amino acids: CASSHPGQGYEQYF.

The CDR3: CATEGGGTGDTGELFF. CDR3 sequence (DNA): TGTGCCACCGAAGGGGGCGGGACAGGGGACACCGGGGAGCTGTTTTTT. The chain is built from TRBV24-1 and TRBJ2-2; 10 bases line up with TRBD1. With 9 bases clipped from V and 3 bases from J, the junction kept 9 bases outside the gene matches. CDR3 length: 16 amino acids. Germline V gene lookup returns CDR1 KGHDR and CDR2 SFDVKD.

This clone was seen only once. The chain carries TRBV19 and TRBJ1-1, with 7 bases matching TRBD1. Germline-derived CDR1 and CDR2 are LNHDA and SQIVND (reference sequence). The CDR3 consists of 14 residues. Germline trimming cut 4 bases from V and 4 bases from J; bases unmatched to any gene: 6. CDR3 nucleotides: TGTGCCAGTAGTAGAAGACAGGGTCGCACTGAAGCTTTCTTT. It encodes CASSRRQGRTEAFF.